These 19 T cell receptor beta chains were sequenced from one sample in a study of blood T cell repertoires in COVID-19. Clones were sequenced by immunoSEQ multiplex PCR, and TCRdb holds only the in-frame ones, with some missing. This table holds some 300,000 clones, around 90% found once. Sequenced: peripheral blood. The receptor set was obtained from a man in his sixties or seventies with acute or convalescent COVID-19.

This chain joins TRBV7-2 and TRBJ2-3; 12 bases are a match to TRBD2. Trimming cost V 1 base and J 5 bases; bases outside gene matches: 7. The CDR3 has 17 amino acids. CDR1 SGHTA and CDR2 FQGNSA come from the germline V gene. The chain's CDR3 is CASSLVASGRAGDTQYF. The CDR3, as DNA: TGTGCCAGCAGCTTAGTGGCTAGCGGGAGGGCAGGAGATACGCAGTATTTT.

V usage is TRBV19 and J usage is TRBJ1-1; no definite D call. The CDR3 totals 16 residues. Germline V gene lookup returns CDR1 LNHDA and CDR2 SQIVND (reference sequence). Trimming removed 5 bases at V and 4 bases at J, with 20 bases between. CDR3 in amino acids: CASSFTSPGRGTEAFF. DNA of the CDR3: TGTGCCAGTAGTTTTACTAGTCCCGGGAGAGGCACTGAAGCTTTCTTT.

J is TRBJ1-5 and V is TRBV13, with D tentatively TRBD1 (6 bases). Trimming stripped 4 bases from V and 7 bases from J, with 23 bases between. The CDR3 extends over 17 amino acids. Germline CDR1 and CDR2: PRHDT and FYEKMQ (reference sequence). The CDR3 DNA follows: TGTGCCAGCAGCTCCACCGGAGGGGGGGCGGGAAACCAGCCCCAGCATTTT. Its translation: CASSSTGGGAGNQPQHF.

The chain recombines TRBV11-2 with TRBJ1-4; D is possibly TRBD1 (6 bases). The CDR3 loop spans 15 amino acids. Germline assignment: CDR1 SGHAT and CDR2 FQNNGV. V lost 1 base and J 7 bases, leaving 13 bases between the germline ends. The CDR3 loop reads CASSLALGGGEKLFF. CDR3 DNA sequence: TGTGCCAGCAGCTTAGCCCTGGGAGGGGGTGAAAAACTGTTTTTT.

This chain connects TRBV4-1 to TRBJ1-2, with TRBD1 identical over 11 bases. This CDR3 has 18 amino acids. The ends lost 0 bases at V and 4 bases at J; junction bases unmatched: 10. Looked up from germline, CDR1 is MGHRA and CDR2 is YSYEKL. CDR3 in DNA: TGCGCCAGCAGCCAAGATTCGGACAGGGGGCACAAGGGCTATGGCTACACCTTC. It specifies CASSQDSDRGHKGYGYTF.

The rearrangement links TRBV6-1 to TRBJ2-1, with 7 bases fitting TRBD2. The CDR3 contains 13 residues. V dropped 3 bases and J dropped 16; count of bases not matched to a gene: 12. Germline loops: CDR1 MNHNS, CDR2 SASEGT. The DNA for the CDR3 is TGTGCCAGCAGTGACAGTGCGGGAGAGCGGTACTTCTTC. It yields the protein CASSDSAGERYFF.

The chain combines TRBV9 with TRBJ2-1, with TRBD2 identical over 7 bases. The CDR3 consists of 15 residues. The V gene end was trimmed by 0 bases and the J gene end by 3 bases; junction bases not matched to a gene: 3. Germline values: CDR1 SGDLS, CDR2 YYNGEE. The CDR3 loop reads CASSVASGHYNEQFF. The CDR3, as DNA: TGTGCCAGCAGCGTAGCTAGCGGCCACTACAATGAGCAGTTCTTC.

Here the CDR3 DNA reads TGCGCCAGCAGCCAAGGGGACAGGACTGGAAACACCATATATTTT. Amino acid sequence: CASSQGDRTGNTIYF. The chain uses TRBV4-3 and TRBJ1-3; 8 positions match TRBD1. V trimming: 1 base; J trimming: 2 bases; junction bases outside the gene matches: 1. The CDR3 has 15 amino acids. The germline CDR1 and CDR2 sequences are LGHNA and YSLEER.

The chain links TRBV19 to TRBJ2-3; 10 bases are shared with TRBD2. The ends lost 6 bases at V and 0 bases at J; junction bases unmatched: 9. The CDR3 runs to 17 residues. Looked up from germline, CDR1 is LNHDA and CDR2 is SQIVND (reference sequence). The CDR3, as DNA: TGTGCCAGTAGAAAGCGGGAGGGCCGAGCTAGCACAGATACGCAGTATTTT. It translates to CASRKREGRASTDTQYF. Full variable domain (missing parts from reference TRBV19 and TRBJ2-3): DGGITQSPKYLFRKEGQNVTLSCEQNLNHDAMYWYRQDPGQGLRLIYYSQIVNDFQKGDIAEGYSVSREKKESFPLTVTSAQKNPTAFYLCASRKREGRASTDTQYFGPGTRLTVL.

The chain is built from TRBV3-1 (or the pseudogene TRBV3-2) and TRBJ2-3; 8 bases agree with TRBD2. V was clipped by 0 bases and J by 6 bases; unmatched bases: 5. Germline CDR1 reads LGHDT; CDR2 reads YNNKEL (reference sequence). This CDR3 is built from 15 residues. This CDR3 is CASSQEGAGADTQYF. The CDR3 DNA reads TGTGCCAGCAGCCAAGAGGGAGCGGGGGCGGATACGCAGTATTTT.

CDR3 protein: CATLAGNTGELFF. CDR3 bases: TGTGCCACCTTAGCTGGGAACACCGGGGAGCTGTTTTTT. This chain links TRBV24-1 with TRBJ2-2, with unresolved D. V was clipped by 9 bases and J by 1 base, with 8 bases between them. Germline CDR1 is KGHDR and CDR2 is SFDVKD. This CDR3 is built from 13 residues.

The rearrangement uses TRBV28 and TRBJ1-3; D remains unclear. Germline-derived CDR1 and CDR2 are MDHEN and SYDVKM. With 3 bases removed from V and 3 bases from J, the gap between germline ends came to 9 bases. The CDR3 runs to 14 residues. The CDR3, as DNA: TGTGCCAGCAGTTTTGGTGCACATGGAAACACCATATATTTT. Protein product: CASSFGAHGNTIYF.

The chain joins TRBV9 to TRBJ2-1, with 13 bases that match TRBD2. The ends lost 0 bases at V and 9 bases at J; junction bases unmatched: 6. CDR1 is SGDLS, CDR2 YYNGEE, per germline. The CDR3 has 16 amino acids. This chain's CDR3 is CASSVDGLAGVIEQFF. The DNA of the CDR3 is TGTGCCAGCAGCGTAGATGGACTAGCGGGAGTAATTGAGCAGTTCTTC. The full variable domain, its missing parts supplied by reference TRBV9 and TRBJ2-1, is DSGVTQTPKHLITATGQRVTLRCSPRSGDLSVYWYQQSLDQGLQFLIQYYNGEERAKGNILERFSAQQFPDLHSELNLSSLELGDSALYFCASSVDGLAGVIEQFFGPGTRLTVL.

V is TRBV3-1 (or the pseudogene TRBV3-2) and J is TRBJ2-1; TRBD1 is a possible D gene (7 bases). CDR1 is LGHDT and CDR2 is YNNKEL in the germline V gene (reference sequence). CDR3 size: 14 residues. Trimming took 4 bases from V and 9 from J, leaving 16 bases between them. DNA of the CDR3: TGTGCCAGCAGCCCAGGGGGAGGCCCCCTTGAGCAGTTCTTC. Amino acid sequence: CASSPGGGPLEQFF.

This rearrangement joins TRBV12-3 or TRBV12-4 to TRBJ1-1; D may be TRBD1 (6 bases). This CDR3 comprises 13 residues. V was clipped by 4 bases and J by 7 bases, with 13 bases between them. This CDR3 reads CASSYTRTVEAFF. Written as DNA, the CDR3 is TGTGCCAGCAGTTACACCCGGACAGTTGAAGCTTTCTTT.

The chain employs TRBV5-1 and TRBJ2-7; 9 positions agree with TRBD1. The germline gives CDR1 SGHRS, CDR2 YFSETQ. V shed 1 base and J 4 bases; nucleotides not matched to a gene: 6. CDR3 length: 15 residues. The CDR3 sequence is CASSLSLGQGYEQYF. The CDR3, as DNA: TGCGCCAGCAGCTTGAGTCTGGGACAGGGATACGAGCAGTACTTC.

The rearrangement joins TRBV6-2 or TRBV6-3 to TRBJ2-1, with 12 positions matching TRBD2. J lost 10 bases, V lost 5 bases, and 3 bases had no gene match. CDR1 is MNHEY, CDR2 SVGEGT, per germline. The CDR3 runs 13 residues. The CDR3 coding sequence is TGTGCCAGCAGTGGGACTAGCGGGTTCGAGCAGTTCTTC. Amino acid sequence: CASSGTSGFEQFF.

V usage is TRBV7-7 and J usage is TRBJ2-1; possible D gene TRBD2, 6 bases. The germline CDR1 and CDR2 sequences are SSHAT and FNYEAQ (reference sequence). This CDR3 contains 13 residues. The germline V and J ends were trimmed by 4 bases and 9 bases, with 13 bases remaining between them. The CDR3 spells CASSSLKAGEQFF. CDR3 nucleotide sequence: TGTGCCAGCAGCTCCTTAAAAGCGGGTGAGCAGTTCTTC.

The chain uses TRBV7-2 and TRBJ2-1; perhaps TRBD2 as D (5 bases). The CDR3 consists of 14 residues. Looked up from germline, CDR1 is SGHTA and CDR2 is FQGNSA. The germline V and J ends were trimmed by 3 bases and 3 bases, with 9 bases remaining between them. The CDR3 coding sequence is TGTGCCAGCAGCTTTTCCCGGGGCTACAATGAGCAGTTCTTC. This codes for CASSFSRGYNEQFF.